The rows below give T cell receptor beta chains drawn from one sample of a study of response to subunit inactivated influenza vaccine. TCRdb re-derived calls from the RT-PCR reads in MiXCR, one entry per CDR3 protein. Of 300,000 to 350,000 distinct CDR3 sequences in the sample, around a fifth were seen once. This specimen consisted of PBMCs from blood, obtained roughly 20 months after vaccination. These receptor sequences come from a man between 50 and 69 years old who received an inactivated influenza vaccine. CDR3s include the opening cysteine and the closing phenylalanine or tryptophan. The D gene is left open where the match is weak. Clone size is stated in some rows and not others, as once, few, many or a class when expanded.

j_gene	v_gene	abundance	d_gene	CDR3aa	CDR3nt
TRBJ2-7	TRBV5-1	-	TRBD2	CASSLARGRDEQYF	TGCGCCAGCAGCTTGGCCAGAGGGAGGGACGAGCAGTACTTC
TRBJ1-6	TRBV19	-	TRBD1	CASRETGGSPLHF	TGTGCCAGTAGAGAGACAGGGGGTTCACCCCTCCACTTT
TRBJ1-1	TRBV5-1	many	-	CASSLEWPEAFF	TGCGCCAGCAGCTTGGAATGGCCTGAAGCTTTCTTT
TRBJ1-5	TRBV6-2/TRBV6-3	-	-	CASSHRTGELYNQPQHF	TGTGCCAGCAGTCACCGGACGGGGGAGTTGTACAATCAGCCCCAGCATTTT
TRBJ2-3	TRBV29-1	-	TRBD1	CSVCGTASRGDTQYF	TGCAGCGTATGTGGGACAGCCTCACGGGGAGATACGCAGTATTTT
TRBJ1-3	TRBV7-9	few	TRBD1	CASSSYRGSSGNTIYF	TGTGCCAGCAGCTCGTACAGGGGGTCGTCTGGAAACACCATATATTTT
TRBJ1-4	TRBV7-9	-	-	CASSLGPAEFNEKLFF	TGTGCCAGCAGTTTAGGGCCGGCAGAGTTTAATGAAAAACTGTTTTTT
TRBJ2-1	TRBV12-5	-	-	CASGLVPTYISYNEQFF	TGTGCTAGTGGTTTGGTACCCACATATATCTCCTACAATGAGCAGTTCTTC
TRBJ2-2	TRBV5-4	-	-	CASSFSGTATGELFF	TGTGCCAGCAGCTTCTCCGGGACTGCCACCGGGGAGCTGTTTTTT
TRBJ2-7	TRBV20-1	few	-	CSATSPGRAYEQYF	TGCAGTGCTACTTCTCCGGGTAGGGCCTACGAGCAGTACTTC
TRBJ2-3	TRBV20-1	many	TRBD2	CSARDSGLAGGVDTQYF	TGCAGTGCTAGAGATAGTGGGCTAGCGGGAGGTGTCGATACGCAGTATTTT
TRBJ1-6	TRBV6-5	few	-	CASRDPRSPLHF	TGTGCCAGCAGGGATCCGAGGTCACCCCTCCACTTT
TRBJ2-7	TRBV9	-	TRBD2	CASSSSGRRGYEQYF	TGTGCCAGCAGCTCAAGCGGGAGGAGGGGCTACGAGCAGTACTTC
TRBJ2-7	TRBV6-5	-	-	CASSLSISGRSYEQYF	TGTGCCAGCAGTTTGTCCATCTCGGGTCGGTCCTACGAGCAGTACTTC
TRBJ1-2	TRBV11-2	many	TRBD1	CASSVTGAAFGGYTF	TGTGCCAGCAGCGTGACAGGGGCCGCTTTTGGGGGCTACACCTTC
TRBJ1-5	TRBV7-9	many	-	CASSGSNQPQHF	TGTGCCAGCAGCGGGAGCAATCAGCCCCAGCATTTT
TRBJ1-4	TRBV4-1	few	-	CASSQVGRDEVFF	TGCGCCAGCAGCCAAGTCGGTAGGGACGAGGTGTTTTTT
TRBJ1-1	TRBV7-2	-	-	CASRETGSTEAFF	TGTGCCAGCAGAGAAACAGGGTCCACTGAAGCTTTCTTT
TRBJ2-3	TRBV11-2	-	TRBD2	CASSLSGSGNTQYF	TGTGCCAGCAGCCTAAGCGGGAGTGGGAATACGCAGTATTTT
TRBJ1-1	TRBV23-1	many	-	CASSQQHKWVAEAFF	TGCGCCAGCAGTCAGCAACACAAGTGGGTCGCTGAAGCTTTCTTT
TRBJ1-4	TRBV4-2	many	-	CASSPDSLNEKLFF	TGTGCCAGCAGCCCGGACAGCTTAAATGAAAAACTGTTTTTT
TRBJ1-1	TRBV12-3/TRBV12-4	many	-	CASSPLGHTEAFF	TGTGCCAGCTCGCCTCTCGGGCACACTGAAGCTTTCTTT
TRBJ1-1	TRBV29-1	many	-	CSVERTGTEAFF	TGCAGCGTTGAACGAACAGGCACTGAAGCTTTCTTT
TRBJ2-2	TRBV4-3	-	-	CASSQGGSYTGELFF	TGCGCCAGCAGCCAAGGGGGGAGTTACACCGGGGAGCTGTTTTTT
TRBJ2-5	TRBV29-1	-	-	CSVEPRGSAKETQYF	TGCAGCGTTGAACCACGTGGGAGTGCTAAAGAGACCCAGTACTTC
TRBJ1-2	TRBV12-3/TRBV12-4	many	-	CASSRGTYVRYTF	TGTGCCAGCAGTCGCGGGACTTATGTCCGCTACACCTTC
TRBJ2-7	TRBV7-8	few	-	CASSLANTRYEQYF	TGTGCCAGCAGCTTAGCTAACACCCGCTACGAGCAGTACTTC
TRBJ1-2	TRBV5-6	few	-	CASSLERGDYGYTF	TGTGCCAGCAGCCTGGAGCGGGGCGACTATGGCTACACCTTC
TRBJ1-2	TRBV7-9	few	-	CASSSGAGHGYTF	TGTGCCAGCAGCTCTGGAGCGGGCCATGGCTACACCTTC
TRBJ1-2	TRBV5-1	-	TRBD1	CASTEFRGYGYTF	TGCGCCAGCACGGAATTCAGGGGGTATGGCTACACCTTC
TRBJ2-2	TRBV5-6	few	-	CASSRFTGELFF	TGTGCCAGCAGCCGATTCACCGGGGAGCTGTTTTTT
TRBJ1-2	TRBV6-5	few	-	CASSYPRSGTSYGYTF	TGTGCCAGCAGTTACCCCAGGTCAGGCACCTCATATGGCTACACCTTC
TRBJ2-7	TRBV7-2	-	-	CASSDPGTGPAYEQYF	TGTGCCAGCAGCGACCCCGGGACGGGTCCGGCGTACGAGCAGTACTTC
TRBJ2-7	TRBV7-6	-	-	CASSSKDNYEQYF	TGTGCCAGCAGCTCAAAAGATAACTACGAGCAGTACTTC
TRBJ1-1	TRBV20-1	-	-	CSASGAIRNTEAFF	TGCAGTGCTAGTGGGGCCATTAGGAACACTGAAGCTTTCTTT
TRBJ1-2	TRBV3-1	-	-	CASSQRWRGYTF	TGTGCCAGCAGCCAGAGGTGGCGGGGCTACACCTTC
TRBJ2-7	TRBV10-1	-	-	CASSESANLEQYF	TGCGCCAGCAGTGAGTCCGCCAATTTGGAGCAGTACTTC
TRBJ2-7	TRBV3-1	-	TRBD2	CASRFRTQGREAPYEQYF	TGTGCCAGCAGGTTCCGGACACAAGGACGGGAGGCCCCCTACGAGCAGTACTTC
TRBJ1-2	TRBV19	-	-	CASSPGIYGYTF	TGTGCCAGTAGTCCAGGGATCTATGGCTACACCTTC
TRBJ1-2	TRBV4-2	many	TRBD1	CASSSEPDRGEGYTF	TGTGCCAGCAGCTCAGAACCGGACAGGGGAGAGGGCTACACCTTC
TRBJ2-7	TRBV12-3/TRBV12-4	-	TRBD2	CASDAGGPNYEQYF	TGTGCCAGTGATGCGGGAGGGCCCAACTACGAGCAGTACTTC
TRBJ2-5	TRBV2	-	-	CASSDFETQYF	TGTGCCAGCAGTGATTTTGAGACCCAGTACTTC
TRBJ2-3	TRBV19	-	-	CASSIASTDTQYF	TGTGCCAGTAGTATAGCCAGTACAGATACGCAGTATTTT
TRBJ2-3	TRBV14	-	-	CASSQDSTADTQYF	TGTGCCAGCAGCCAAGATTCCACAGCAGATACGCAGTATTTT
TRBJ1-2	TRBV7-9	many	-	CASSFRGNYGYTF	TGTGCCAGCAGCTTCCGGGGTAACTATGGCTACACCTTC
TRBJ1-5	TRBV19	-	TRBD1	CASSRNRGSQHF	TGTGCCAGTAGTCGTAACAGGGGAAGCCAGCATTTT